The 27 T cell receptor beta chains in this list originate from one sample, sequenced in a study of T-cell reconstitution after alpha-beta-depleted transplantation in children. Unique molecular identifiers were incorporated into the prepared TCRbeta library. TCRdb re-analysed the PCR reads in MiXCR, keeping a single row per CDR3 protein. The table lists nearly 550,000 distinct CDR3 sequences, roughly 18% of them singletons. The sample was PBMCs from the stem cell graft donor, taken from the stem cell graft. These receptors were collected from a human donor who donated a stem cell graft to a child with acute lymphoblastic leukemia.

Only a few counts were recorded for this clonotype. The chain links TRBV20-1 to TRBJ1-2, with D uncertain. Germline values: CDR1 DFQATT, CDR2 SNEGSKA (reference sequence). The CDR3 contains 14 residues. V was cut by 3 bases and J by 4 bases, with 15 bases left in between. This CDR3 is CSASPRRPIYGYTF. DNA of the CDR3: TGCAGTGCTAGCCCACGGAGACCTATCTATGGCTACACCTTC.

This clonotype was picked up a small number of times. The CDR3 sequence is CASSGSGADSYEQYF. In DNA, the CDR3 is TGTGCCAGCAGCGGCTCAGGTGCGGATTCCTACGAGCAGTACTTC. The rearrangement joins TRBV7-9 to TRBJ2-7; D uncertain. Germline-derived CDR1 and CDR2 are SEHNR and FQNEAQ (reference sequence). With 5 bases removed from V and 1 base from J, the gap between germline ends came to 15 bases. The CDR3 loop spans 15 amino acids. The complete variable domain, with remaining parts taken from reference TRBV7-9 and TRBJ2-7, reads DTGVSQNPRHKITKRGQNVTFRCDPISEHNRLYWYRQTLGQGPEFLTYFQNEAQLEKSRLLSDRFSAERPKGSFSTLEIQRTEQGDSAMYLCASSGSGADSYEQYFGPGTRLTVT.

This clonotype was counted many times. The chain couples TRBV5-1 to TRBJ2-7; 8 bases agree with TRBD2. Per the germline V gene, CDR1 is SGHRS and CDR2 is YFSETQ. Trimming cost V 0 bases and J 5 bases; bases outside gene matches: 4. CDR3 length: 14 residues. The CDR3 loop is CASSLVGGRNEQYF. For the CDR3, the DNA is TGCGCCAGCAGCTTGGTCGGCGGGAGGAACGAGCAGTACTTC.

The chain combines TRBV29-1 with TRBJ2-1, with D possibly matching TRBD2 (5 bases). Germline loops: CDR1 SQVTM, CDR2 ANQGSEA. The CDR3 loop spans 14 amino acids. Trimming took 3 bases from V and 0 from J, leaving 9 bases between them. DNA for the CDR3: TGCAGCGTTGACGGGAAGAGCTCCTACAATGAGCAGTTCTTC. It specifies CSVDGKSSYNEQFF.

Concerning this clonotype: At one end, the junction sequence differs from germline, possibly due to a read error. This rearrangement joins TRBV5-1 to TRBJ2-4; 7 nucleotides match TRBD1. The CDR3 runs to 15 residues. Germline lookup yields CDR1 SGHRS and CDR2 YFSETQ. The CDR3 DNA follows: TGCGCCAGCAGCTACTCGGGACAGAAGGAAAACAGTCAGTACTTC. It encodes CASSYSGQKENSQYF.

V gene TRBV5-1 combines with J gene TRBJ2-7; 8 nucleotides line up with TRBD2. This CDR3 has 17 amino acids. Germline-derived CDR1 and CDR2 are SGHRS and YFSETQ. After removal of 4 bases from V and 2 bases from J, the junction contained 14 bases not matched to a gene. CDR3 coding DNA: TGCGCCAGCAGCGGATCTCCGTTGGGTAGCGGGGCCTACGAGCAGTACTTC. Amino acid sequence: CASSGSPLGSGAYEQYF.

This clonotype was seen many times. V usage is TRBV21-1 and J usage is TRBJ1-1. TRBV21-1 constitutes a pseudogene. This CDR3 is 13 amino acids long. The CDR3 loop reads CASSRGKNTEAFF. DNA for the CDR3: TGTGCCAGCAGCAGGGGCAAGAACACTGAAGCTTTCTTT.

J is TRBJ2-3 and V is TRBV10-3; 9 nucleotides line up with TRBD2. Germline lookup yields CDR1 ENHRY and CDR2 SYGVKD. After removal of 6 bases from V and 4 bases from J, the junction contained 5 bases not matched to a gene. This CDR3 has 14 residues. The CDR3 DNA is TGTGCCATCAGCCCAGCGGGAGGACCAGATACGCAGTATTTT. Translation: CAISPAGGPDTQYF.

The genes are TRBV3-1 and TRBJ2-7, with a weak D call TRBD2 (6 bases). The CDR3 loop spans 15 amino acids. V was pared by 4 bases and J by 2 bases, with 15 bases between. CDR1 and CDR2 (germline): LGHDT, YNNKEL (reference sequence). CDR3 amino acids: CASSRTAGPPYEQYF. Here the CDR3 DNA reads TGTGCCAGCAGCCGAACGGCGGGACCTCCCTACGAGCAGTACTTC.

This chain connects TRBV21-1 to TRBJ2-4. TRBV21-1 is labeled a pseudogene. This CDR3 contains 12 residues. The CDR3, as DNA: TGTGCCAGCAGCAAGGGGTTGTGGATTCAGTACTTC. This sequence encodes CASSKGLWIQYF.

This clonotype came up a few times. The genes are TRBV20-1 and TRBJ2-1; TRBD2 matches at 8 bases. J lost 0 bases, V lost 0 bases, and 7 bases had no gene match. This CDR3 region has 17 residues. Germline CDR1 DFQATT, CDR2 SNEGSKA (reference sequence). The CDR3 region has the DNA TGCAGTGCTAGAGATCTAGAGCGGGGGAGCTCCTACAATGAGCAGTTCTTC. Protein product: CSARDLERGSSYNEQFF.

The V gene is TRBV4-1, the J gene TRBJ2-7; D is undetermined. The CDR3 spans 15 residues. V lost 0 bases to trimming and J lost 0 bases, with 9 bases between them. Germline CDR1 and CDR2: MGHRA and YSYEKL. CDR3 nucleotide sequence: TGCGCCAGCAGCCAAGAACGGCCCAGCTCCTACGAGCAGTACTTC. The encoded protein is CASSQERPSSYEQYF.

Here the CDR3 reads CASSLGPGQNYGYTF. CDR3 in DNA: TGTGCCAGCAGTTTAGGCCCAGGACAAAACTATGGCTACACCTTC. This chain links TRBV27 with TRBJ1-2, with a tentative D call TRBD1 (5 bases). Trimming left V 2 bases short and J 2 bases short, with 12 bases between. The CDR3 contains 15 residues. CDR1 is MNHEY, CDR2 SMNVEV, per germline (reference sequence).

V usage is TRBV25-1 and J usage is TRBJ1-1; 8 bases match TRBD1. V shed 3 bases and J 3 bases; nucleotides not matched to a gene: 6. CDR3 length equals 15 residues. Germline V gives CDR1 MGHDK, CDR2 SYGVNS. The chain's CDR3 is CASSDPGQGYTEAFF. In nucleotides, the CDR3 is TGTGCCAGCAGTGACCCCGGACAGGGATACACTGAAGCTTTCTTT.

The sample holds one count of this clonotype. The chain recombines TRBV20-1 with TRBJ2-1, with D unresolved. Trimming pared 1 base from V and 3 bases from J, leaving 4 bases between. The CDR3 is 12 amino acids. The V gene's germline CDR1 is DFQATT and CDR2 SNEGSKA (reference sequence). The CDR3 loop is CSARAYYNEQFF. As DNA, the CDR3 is TGCAGTGCTAGAGCTTACTACAATGAGCAGTTCTTC.

The V and J genes are TRBV12-3 or TRBV12-4 and TRBJ1-1; D is unresolved. V lost 3 bases and J 8 bases, leaving 7 bases between the germline ends. The CDR3 consists of 11 residues. The CDR3 here is CASSFNVEAFF. DNA for the CDR3: TGTGCCAGCAGTTTCAATGTAGAAGCTTTCTTT.

A few counts support this clonotype. This rearrangement joins TRBV27 to TRBJ2-3, with 8 bases fitting TRBD2. CDR3 size: 15 residues. Per the germline V gene, CDR1 is MNHEY and CDR2 is SMNVEV (reference sequence). Unmatched junction bases numbered 8, after V lost 5 bases and J lost 4 bases. CDR3: CASSLIRTSPDTQYF. The DNA for the CDR3 is TGTGCCAGCAGTCTAATCCGGACTAGCCCAGATACGCAGTATTTT.

The gene calls are TRBV7-8 and TRBJ2-4; maybe TRBD2 (6 bases). From germline, CDR1 is SGHVS and CDR2 FQNEAQ. Trimming pared 5 bases from V and 9 bases from J, leaving 14 bases between. The CDR3 is 13 residues long. CDR3 bases: TGTGCCAGCAGCCGGGAGCTTGAGGGCATTCAGTACTTC. Its protein product is CASSRELEGIQYF.

V gene TRBV18 combines with J gene TRBJ2-3; 8 bases align to TRBD2. V shed 5 bases and J 4 bases; nucleotides not matched to a gene: 8. The CDR3 is made up of 15 amino acids. The germline V gene has CDR1 KGHSH and CDR2 LQKENI. CDR3 loop: CASSYPAGVADTQYF. DNA for the CDR3: TGTGCCAGCTCATACCCAGCGGGAGTAGCAGATACGCAGTATTTT.

The chain couples TRBV7-9 to TRBJ2-7; maybe TRBD2 (5 bases). Deletions cut 2 bases from V and 6 bases from J, with 14 bases between. Germline CDR1 reads SEHNR; CDR2 reads FQNEAQ (reference sequence). The CDR3 runs to 14 residues. CDR3 DNA sequence: TGTGCCAGCAGCTTAAGGTCTAGCCTCACCGAGCAGTACTTC. Residues: CASSLRSSLTEQYF.

The genes are TRBV4-3 and TRBJ2-7; 12 bases agree with TRBD2. J was trimmed by 6 bases and V by 2 bases; bases with no gene match: 8. The CDR3 loop spans 16 amino acids. CDR1 and CDR2 (germline): LGHNA, YSLEER. CDR3 coding DNA: TGCGCCAGCAGCCAAACCTCAGGACTAGCGGGATCCGAGCAGTACTTC. This encodes CASSQTSGLAGSEQYF.

This clonotype showed up just a few times. The rearrangement uses TRBV6-5 and TRBJ2-1; D may be TRBD1 or TRBD2 (5 bases each). With 2 bases removed from V and 0 bases from J, the gap between germline ends came to 8 bases. CDR1 and CDR2 (germline): MNHEY, SVGAGI. The length of the CDR3 is 15 residues. The CDR3 bases are TGTGCCAGCAGTTACGCTGGGGGCTCCTACAATGAGCAGTTCTTC. Protein product: CASSYAGGSYNEQFF.

This chain connects TRBV5-5 to TRBJ1-1; D is unclear. Per germline, CDR1 SGHKS and CDR2 YYEKEE (reference sequence). The CDR3 is made up of 14 amino acids. V was pared by 4 bases and J by 0 bases, with 10 bases between. The CDR3 protein is CASSPQQMNTEAFF. Here the CDR3 DNA reads TGTGCCAGCAGCCCACAGCAGATGAACACTGAAGCTTTCTTT.

About this clonotype itself: One end of the junction is discordant with germline, which a read error may explain. V is TRBV12-3 or TRBV12-4 and J is TRBJ1-2; tentatively, D is TRBD1 (5 bases). This CDR3 is 11 amino acids long. CDR3 region: CASSYGGRQYF. The CDR3 region has the DNA TGTGCCAGCAGTTACGGGGGGAGGCAATACTTC.

This clonotype was counted between two and nine times. The J gene is TRBJ2-4, the V gene TRBV27; TRBD2 is a possible D gene (6 bases). The CDR3 covers 16 residues. Germline lookup yields CDR1 MNHEY and CDR2 SMNVEV (reference sequence). V was pared by 3 bases and J by 4 bases, with 16 bases between. CDR3 sequence reads: CASSFQGLQAKNIQYF. Here the CDR3 DNA reads TGTGCCAGCAGTTTCCAGGGACTTCAGGCAAAAAACATTCAGTACTTC.

This chain links TRBV7-9 with TRBJ2-2, with D maybe TRBD1 (5 bases). Germline CDR1 reads SEHNR; CDR2 reads FQNEAQ (reference sequence). The CDR3 extends over 16 amino acids. Deletions cut 1 base from V and 1 base from J, with 10 bases between. CDR3 sequence (DNA): TGTGCCAGCAGCTTAGAAACAGGAATGAACACCGGGGAGCTGTTTTTT. Its protein is CASSLETGMNTGELFF.

The CDR3 DNA is TGTGCCAGCAGTGACGGACAGTCCTACTATGGCTACACCTTC. It translates to CASSDGQSYYGYTF. The V gene is TRBV27, the J gene TRBJ1-2, with a tentative D call TRBD1 (6 bases). V lost 5 bases and J 3 bases, leaving 13 bases between the germline ends. The CDR3 loop spans 14 amino acids. Germline V gene lookup returns CDR1 MNHEY and CDR2 SMNVEV (reference sequence).